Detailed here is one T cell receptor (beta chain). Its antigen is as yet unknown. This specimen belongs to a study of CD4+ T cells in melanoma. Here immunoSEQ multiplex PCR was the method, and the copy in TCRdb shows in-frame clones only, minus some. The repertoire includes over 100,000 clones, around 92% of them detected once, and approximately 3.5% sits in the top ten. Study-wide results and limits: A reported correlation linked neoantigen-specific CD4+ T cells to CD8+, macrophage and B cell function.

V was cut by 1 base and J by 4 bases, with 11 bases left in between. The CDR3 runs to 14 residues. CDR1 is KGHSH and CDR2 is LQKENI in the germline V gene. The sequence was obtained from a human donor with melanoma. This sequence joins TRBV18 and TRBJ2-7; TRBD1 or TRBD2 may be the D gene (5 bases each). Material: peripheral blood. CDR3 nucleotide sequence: TGTGCCAGCTCACCACTGAGAGGGGAATACGAGCAGTACTTC. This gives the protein CASSPLRGEYEQYF.